The 27 T cell receptor beta chains below all came from one sample that was sequenced in a study of regulatory T cells in long-lasting Graves disease. Building the TCR beta libraries relied on iRepertoire HTBI primers, and CDR3 regions underwent Arm-PCR. TCRdb reprocessed the multiplex PCR reads via MiXCR and lists one record per CDR3 protein. The sample yields hundreds of thousands of distinct CDR3 sequences, around 17% seen once. Time point here: newly diagnosed GD, antithyroid drugs for less than 3 months. Researchers made the TCR library from RNA that was extracted from PBMCs. In addition, the sample was reused for a study of T cells in Graves' hyperthyroidism and ophthalmopathy.

The material was peripheral blood mononuclear cells (PBMCs), obtained at new diagnosis, from a patient treated with antithyroid drugs. The receptor set was obtained from a man between 35 and 55 years old with Graves disease.

This clonotype was counted at least ten times. The gene calls are TRBV20-1 and TRBJ2-3; TRBD1 matches at 8 bases. Germline CDR1 and CDR2: DFQATT and SNEGSKA (reference sequence). CDR3 length: 15 residues. Trimming took 0 bases from V and 4 from J; bases not matched to a gene: 6. CDR3 region: CSARDYQGAPDTQYF. The CDR3 DNA is TGCAGTGCTAGAGATTATCAGGGGGCCCCAGATACGCAGTATTTT.

In this sample, this clonotype turned up a few times. The rearrangement links TRBV12-3 or TRBV12-4 to TRBJ1-5; the match to TRBD1 covers 7 bases. This CDR3 is 15 amino acids long. Trimming took 5 bases from V and 2 from J; bases not matched to a gene: 6. CDR3 protein: CASSPTTGGNQPQHF. CDR3 nucleotide sequence: TGTGCCAGCAGTCCCACCACAGGGGGCAATCAGCCCCAGCATTTT.

This clonotype was seen at least ten times. This chain links TRBV12-3 or TRBV12-4 with TRBJ1-1; D uncertain. There are 14 residues in the CDR3. Trimming removed 2 bases at V and 4 bases at J, with 11 bases between. CDR3 in DNA: TGTGCCAGCAGTTTACAACAGTCTACCACTGAAGCTTTCTTT. It encodes CASSLQQSTTEAFF.

This clonotype was counted many times. CDR3 in DNA: TGCGCCAGCAGCCTAACAGGACGGGGCGGCACTGAAGCTTTCTTT. Its translation is CASSLTGRGGTEAFF. V gene TRBV5-1 combines with J gene TRBJ1-1; D is perhaps TRBD1 (5 bases). The V and J ends lost 4 bases and 4 bases respectively, with 17 bases between them. The CDR3 extends over 15 amino acids. Germline CDR1 is SGHRS and CDR2 is YFSETQ.

This clonotype has a count of ten or more. The chain links TRBV30 to TRBJ2-7, with D perhaps matching TRBD2 (5 bases). The CDR3 is 13 residues long. The V and J ends lost 4 bases and 4 bases respectively, with 14 bases between them. Looked up from germline, CDR1 is GTSNPN and CDR2 is SVGIG (reference sequence). CDR3 sequence reads: CAWNEGVTYEQYF. CDR3 coding DNA: TGTGCCTGGAATGAGGGTGTGACGTACGAGCAGTACTTC.

In this sample, this clonotype turned up many times. The CDR3 region has the DNA TGTGCCAGCAGTCAACTTTGGAAGCCCCAGCATTTT. This encodes CASSQLWKPQHF. V is TRBV28 and J is TRBJ1-5; D not certain. This CDR3 has 12 residues. Trimming cost V 5 bases and J 8 bases, with 10 bases left between them. Germline V CDR1 and CDR2: MDHEN, SYDVKM.

This clonotype was recorded at least ten times. This sequence joins TRBV11-2 and TRBJ2-7; D is perhaps TRBD2 (5 bases). Trimming left V 0 bases short and J 7 bases short, with 13 bases between. CDR1 SGHAT and CDR2 FQNNGV come from the germline V gene. The CDR3 consists of 14 residues. CDR3 amino acids: CASSLDRTRLEQYF. The DNA for the CDR3 is TGTGCCAGCAGCTTAGACCGGACTCGGCTTGAGCAGTACTTC.

There are many counts of this clonotype. This chain connects TRBV20-1 to TRBJ2-5; TRBD2 is a possible D gene (7 bases). The germline CDR1 and CDR2 sequences are DFQATT and SNEGSKA (reference sequence). The CDR3 length is 14 residues. The V end was cut by 6 bases, the J end by 5 bases, with 19 bases between. CDR3 nucleotides: TGCAGTGCCCAACCCCACAGGGAGGGTGAGACCCAGTACTTC. This encodes CSAQPHREGETQYF.

This chain connects TRBV28 to TRBJ2-5, with 8 nucleotides matching TRBD1. V lost 4 bases to trimming and J lost 8 bases; unmatched junction nucleotides: 9. Germline CDR1 MDHEN, CDR2 SYDVKM. The CDR3 loop spans 14 amino acids. CDR3 DNA sequence: TGTGCCAGCAGTTCACCCTCAGGGGGCGGTACCCAGTACTTC. Amino acids: CASSSPSGGGTQYF.

The V gene is TRBV20-1, the J gene TRBJ1-2; the D is unclear. The CDR3 consists of 14 residues. V was shortened by 5 bases and J by 2 bases, with 15 bases between the two germline ends. Per the germline V gene, CDR1 is DFQATT and CDR2 is SNEGSKA (reference sequence). CDR3 DNA sequence: TGCAGTGCTTACCGGGTCCCCCCCAACTATGGCTACACCTTC. Its translation: CSAYRVPPNYGYTF.

The chain recombines TRBV5-1 with TRBJ1-5; D is unresolved. Deletions cut 1 base from V and 6 bases from J, with 8 bases between. The length of the CDR3 is 13 residues. CDR1 and CDR2 (germline): SGHRS, YFSETQ. The CDR3 coding sequence is TGCGCCAGCAGCTTGAGGTACGGTCAGCCCCAGCATTTT. Amino acids: CASSLRYGQPQHF. The variable domain in full, with the rest retrieved from reference TRBV5-1 and TRBJ1-5, is KAGVTQTPRYLIKTRGQQVTLSCSPISGHRSVSWYQQTPGQGLQFLFEYFSETQRNKGNFPGRFSGRQFSNSRSEMNVSTLELGDSALYLCASSLRYGQPQHFGDGTRLSIL.

This clonotype was picked up a small number of times. The V gene is TRBV10-1, the J gene TRBJ1-3; D gene ambiguous. Trimming shortened V by 10 bases and J by 4 bases, and 8 bases separated the two germline ends. CDR1 is WNHNN, CDR2 SYGVQD, per germline (reference sequence). CDR3 size: 11 residues. The CDR3 coding sequence is TGCGCCACCGACCTCGGAAACACCATATATTTT. It is translated as CATDLGNTIYF.

This clonotype was found once. With a far larger clone one base away, a read error is the likely cause. The chain combines TRBV7-3 with TRBJ2-3, with 13 bases identical to TRBD2. The V and J ends lost 8 bases and 2 bases, in that order; junction bases with no gene match: 7. The germline V gene has CDR1 SGHTA and CDR2 FQGTGA. This CDR3 is 16 amino acids long. CDR3 DNA sequence: TGTGCCAGCGGCGATGGACTAGCGGGGGCCACAGATACGCAGTATTTT. Protein product: CASGDGLAGATDTQYF.

In its sample, this clonotype is medium-sized. The gene calls are TRBV11-2 and TRBJ1-5; no firm D call. V lost 0 bases to trimming and J lost 5 bases, with 11 bases between them. Germline CDR1 SGHAT, CDR2 FQNNGV. This CDR3 contains 15 residues. In DNA form, the CDR3 reads TGTGCCAGCAGCTTAGATCGCGGGTCTCATCAGCCCCAGCATTTT. It codes for CASSLDRGSHQPQHF.

The chain couples TRBV19 to TRBJ2-7, with D perhaps TRBD1 (6 bases). Per the germline V gene, CDR1 is LNHDA and CDR2 is SQIVND (reference sequence). This CDR3 region has 13 residues. V lost 5 bases to trimming and J lost 6 bases, with 14 bases between them. CDR3 region: CASSLNRDTEQYF. CDR3 DNA sequence: TGTGCCAGTAGTCTAAACCGGGACACCGAGCAGTACTTC.

Ten or more counts support this clonotype. The chain employs TRBV30 and TRBJ2-1, with D tentatively TRBD2 (5 bases). CDR1 and CDR2 from the germline V gene are GTSNPN and SVGIG (reference sequence). CDR3 length: 11 residues. Deletions cut 0 bases from V and 12 bases from J, with 9 bases between. CDR3 amino acids: CAWSVLVSQFF. The CDR3 coding sequence is TGTGCCTGGAGTGTACTAGTGTCGCAGTTCTTC.

CDR3: CAWSAGTSGGAPDTQYF. The DNA for the CDR3 is TGTGCCTGGAGTGCCGGGACTAGCGGGGGGGCCCCAGATACGCAGTATTTT. The chain combines TRBV30 with TRBJ2-3; the match to TRBD2 covers 16 bases. The junction had 5 bases not matched to a gene; V was cut back by 1 base and J by 4 bases. Germline CDR1 is GTSNPN and CDR2 is SVGIG (reference sequence). This CDR3 comprises 17 residues.

The V gene is TRBV6-1, the J gene TRBJ2-7, with unresolved D. Germline CDR1 reads MNHNS; CDR2 reads SASEGT. Trimming took 7 bases from V and 0 from J, leaving 7 bases between them. The CDR3 has 12 residues. CDR3 protein: CASMTISYEQYF. CDR3 sequence (DNA): TGTGCCAGCATGACAATCTCCTACGAGCAGTACTTC.

This clonotype turned up a few times. The chain recombines TRBV30 with TRBJ2-1, with TRBD2 matching 8 bases. The CDR3 is made up of 14 amino acids. V was pared by 0 bases and J by 9 bases, with 7 bases of the junction left unmatched. The germline CDR1 and CDR2 sequences are GTSNPN and SVGIG (reference sequence). CDR3 in amino acids: CAWSVPSGPLEQFF. The CDR3 bases are TGTGCCTGGAGTGTTCCTAGCGGGCCCCTTGAGCAGTTCTTC.

This chain connects TRBV29-1 to TRBJ2-3, with D tentatively TRBD2 (6 bases). This CDR3 spans 12 amino acids. Germline V CDR1 and CDR2: SQVTM, ANQGSEA. The V end was cut by 5 bases, the J end by 1 base, with 7 bases between. CDR3 region: CSVIAGTDTQYF. CDR3 coding DNA: TGCAGCGTTATAGCGGGCACAGATACGCAGTATTTT.

This clonotype was recorded many times. V is TRBV2 and J is TRBJ1-6, with D possibly being TRBD1 (5 bases). CDR3 size: 13 residues. V dropped 4 bases and J dropped 10 bases, with 11 bases sitting between them. Per the germline V gene, CDR1 is SNHLY and CDR2 is FYNNEI. CDR3 loop: CASSGTDNSPLHF. Written as DNA, the CDR3 is TGTGCCAGCAGTGGAACGGACAACTCACCCCTCCACTTT.

Worth noting for this clonotype: This sequence is one base from a far larger clone and is likely a read error. This chain links TRBV20-1 with TRBJ2-7; 11 nucleotides agree with TRBD1. This CDR3 comprises 14 residues. Germline V gene sequence: CDR1 DFQATT, CDR2 SNEGSKA (reference sequence). After removal of 6 bases from V and 7 bases from J, the junction contained 11 bases not matched to a gene. The CDR3 DNA reads as TGCAGTGCATGGACAGGGGGCGACTACAATGAGCAGTACTTC. Its protein product is CSAWTGGDYNEQYF.

This clonotype was counted between two and nine times. The genes are TRBV5-1 and TRBJ2-5, with 12 bases fitting TRBD2. CDR1 and CDR2 from the germline V gene are SGHRS and YFSETQ. This CDR3 contains 17 residues. Trimming removed 0 bases from V and 4 bases from J; junction bases left unmatched: 7. The chain's CDR3 is CASSLASSGGAGETQYF. The CDR3 DNA reads TGCGCCAGCAGCTTGGCCTCTAGCGGGGGGGCTGGAGAGACCCAGTACTTC.

In this sample, this clonotype turned up many times. The V gene is TRBV12-3 or TRBV12-4, the J gene TRBJ2-7; 7 nucleotides match TRBD2. V trimming: 4 bases; J trimming: 4 bases; junction bases outside the gene matches: 10. The length of the CDR3 is 15 residues. CDR3 nucleotide sequence: TGTGCCAGCAGTTCCGCCGGGAGCGGGGTTTACGAGCAGTACTTC. It translates to CASSSAGSGVYEQYF.

About this clonotype itself: Since a much larger clone is just one base distant, this may be a read error. V usage is TRBV24-1 and J usage is TRBJ2-1; no firm D call. This CDR3 spans 13 amino acids. V lost 4 bases to trimming and J lost 10 bases, with 13 bases between them. Germline V lookup: CDR1 KGHDR, CDR2 SFDVKD. The CDR3 protein is CATSDFLGFEQFF. The CDR3 region has the DNA TGTGCCACCAGTGACTTCCTGGGTTTCGAGCAGTTCTTC.

This rearrangement joins TRBV6-1 to TRBJ1-5; 9 bases line up with TRBD1. Germline values: CDR1 MNHNS, CDR2 SASEGT. V was clipped by 1 base and J by 2 bases; unmatched bases: 3. The CDR3 contains 16 residues. This CDR3 reads CASSEVWTGGNQPQHF. Here the CDR3 DNA reads TGTGCCAGCAGTGAAGTTTGGACAGGGGGCAATCAGCCCCAGCATTTT.

V and J are TRBV6-5 and TRBJ2-3; D is possibly TRBD2 (8 bases). Germline V CDR1 and CDR2: MNHEY, SVGAGI. V lost 2 bases and J 10 bases, leaving 19 bases between the germline ends. The CDR3 spans 15 residues. The CDR3 reads CASSYGDSSGVSQYF. The CDR3 DNA reads as TGTGCCAGCAGTTACGGGGACAGTAGCGGGGTGTCGCAGTATTTT.